The 5 T cell receptor beta chains below all came from one sample that was sequenced in a study of cytomegalovirus exposure and HLA in healthy donors (dated by TCRdb to about 2017). The library was made by the immunoSEQ multiplex PCR assay. The table comes from immuneACCESS by way of TCRdb, which keeps in-frame sequences with V and J called. Part of the clones is missing from these tables; in studies checked, under half for an unresolved V gene and the rest for unknown reasons. The sample has some 160,000 clones on record, roughly nine tenths of them singletons. The top ten clonotypes cover 0.6% to 0.8% of the sample. The sample taken for sequencing was PBMCs. These receptors were collected from a man between 18 and 29 years old in good health and CMV-seronegative.

As to this clone: The junction does not match germline at one end; this may be a read error. This sequence joins TRBV7-9 and TRBJ2-4, with D possibly being TRBD2 (6 bases). The CDR3 length is 11 residues. The germline gives CDR1 SEHNR, CDR2 FQNEAQ (reference sequence). The CDR3 region has the DNA TGTGCCAGCAGCTTAGATACGGGACTTTCATTC. Its translation is CASSLDTGLSF.

Only one count was recorded for this clone. V usage is TRBV9 and J usage is TRBJ1-1; 7 nucleotides agree with TRBD1. Germline CDR1 reads SGDLS; CDR2 reads YYNGEE. With V trimmed by 3 bases and J by 5 bases, 4 bases remained unmatched. This CDR3 spans 13 amino acids. As DNA, the CDR3 is TGTGCCAGCAGCGAGACAGGGATTACTGAAGCTTTCTTT. It translates to CASSETGITEAFF.

DNA for the CDR3: TGTGCCAGCAGCCTATCTGGACTAGCGGGCGCCGGGGATGAGCAGTTCTTC. Translating it yields CASSLSGLAGAGDEQFF. This chain joins TRBV7-3 and TRBJ2-1, with 11 bases lining up with TRBD2. The germline CDR1 and CDR2 sequences are SGHTA and FQGTGA. The CDR3 is 17 residues long. V was pared by 5 bases and J by 8 bases, with 14 bases of the junction left unmatched.

This clone was counted a few times. The chain links TRBV11-2 to TRBJ1-1, with D possibly TRBD1 on 5 matching bases. The CDR3 extends over 14 amino acids. Germline V gene lookup returns CDR1 SGHAT and CDR2 FQNNGV. Trimming left V 6 bases short and J 3 bases short, with 14 bases between. The CDR3 sequence is CASSRGLRDTEAFF. CDR3 nucleotide sequence: TGTGCCAGCAGTCGGGGGTTACGGGACACTGAAGCTTTCTTT.

The CDR3 here is CASSGRQANQPQHF. The DNA of the CDR3 is TGTGCCAGCAGTGGGCGACAGGCAAATCAGCCCCAGCATTTT. V gene TRBV27 combines with J gene TRBJ1-5; D perhaps matches TRBD1 (6 bases). Trimming removed 5 bases at V and 4 bases at J, with 12 bases between. This CDR3 is 14 amino acids long. Germline assignment: CDR1 MNHEY and CDR2 SMNVEV (reference sequence).